This section outlines one T cell receptor (beta chain) sequence together with its context. The antigen is undetermined. This sample stems from a study of CD8+ T cells in alopecia areata. Overall study results and limits: Tissue-resident alphabeta T cells belonging to normal skin likewise get sequenced within scalp specimens.

The germline V gene has CDR1 MNHEY and CDR2 SMNVEV (reference sequence). The CDR3 has 12 amino acids. V lost 6 bases, J lost 5 bases, and 10 bases lay in between. In each case, RNA was isolated and then reverse transcribed into cDNA as the sequencing template. Profiled with immunoSEQ multiplex PCR; TCRdb holds only in-frame clones, not every one. This sample has fewer than 150,000 clones, with 50% to 75% found just once. Described treatment: oral pan-JAK inhibitor, 5-10 mg twice daily. Peripheral blood, together with lesional scalp punch biopsies, was collected from alopecia areata patients. The starting material was CD8+ T cells sorted from blood, obtained at week 4, from a patient treated with tofacitinib. The source is a human donor with alopecia areata. The V call is TRBV27, the J call TRBJ2-5; unclear D gene. The CDR3 nucleotides are TGTGCCAGCAGACCAGACGGTGAGACCCAGTACTTC. Protein sequence: CASRPDGETQYF.